Below are 31 T cell receptor beta chains sequenced from a single sample in a study of T cell responses to AZD1222 COVID-19 vaccine. Using immunoSEQ multiplex PCR, the repertoire was profiled, and TCRdb retains in-frame clones only, with some absent. The sample lists about 120,000 clones; 80% to 90% were seen once. The sequencing used peripheral blood, collected on day 0 of AZD1222 vaccination. All receptors derive from an adult in good health.

The chain links TRBV5-1 to TRBJ2-5; 12 bases match TRBD2. Germline V gene data show CDR1 as SGHRS and CDR2 as YFSETQ. The ends lost 5 bases at V and 0 bases at J; junction bases unmatched: 11. This CDR3 is built from 18 residues. The CDR3 is CASSDILAGGGYQETQYF. The CDR3 bases are TGCGCCAGCAGTGATATACTAGCGGGGGGCGGGTACCAAGAGACCCAGTACTTC.

V and J are TRBV9 and TRBJ2-7; a possible D gene is TRBD2 (5 bases). Germline V gene lookup returns CDR1 SGDLS and CDR2 YYNGEE. The CDR3 contains 14 residues. V shed 4 bases and J shed 0 bases, with 11 bases lying between them. This CDR3 reads CASSPQDFSYEQYF. CDR3 bases: TGTGCCAGCAGCCCCCAGGACTTCTCCTACGAGCAGTACTTC.

V is TRBV7-9 and J is TRBJ2-4; D not resolved. Trimming left V 1 base short and J 0 bases short, with 7 bases between. Germline CDR1 is SEHNR and CDR2 is FQNEAQ (reference sequence). There are 15 residues in the CDR3. This CDR3 reads CASSLEGLAKNIQYF. Written as DNA, the CDR3 is TGTGCCAGCAGCTTAGAAGGTCTAGCCAAAAACATTCAGTACTTC.

J is TRBJ1-1 and V is TRBV2; D is unresolved. The CDR3 covers 12 residues. Germline-derived CDR1 and CDR2 are SNHLY and FYNNEI. Trimming removed 4 bases at V and 8 bases at J, with 11 bases between. CDR3 loop: CASSVFNVEAFF. The CDR3 DNA reads TGTGCCAGCAGTGTTTTTAATGTGGAAGCTTTCTTT.

The chain links TRBV7-6 to TRBJ1-3; D unresolved. Germline V gene sequence: CDR1 SGHVS, CDR2 FNYEAQ. CDR3 length: 13 amino acids. The V and J ends lost 1 base and 3 bases respectively, with 4 bases between them. CDR3 sequence: CASSLGSGNTIYF. As DNA, the CDR3 is TGTGCCAGCAGCTTAGGTAGTGGAAACACCATATATTTT.

V is TRBV19 and J is TRBJ2-3; D remains unclear. V lost 8 bases and J lost 2, with 11 bases in between. CDR3 length: 13 residues. Germline assignment: CDR1 LNHDA and CDR2 SQIVND (reference sequence). Here the CDR3 DNA reads TGTGCCAGTGATAAAGGGTCCACAGATACGCAGTATTTT. This encodes CASDKGSTDTQYF.

The chain carries TRBV7-3 and TRBJ1-2; possibly TRBD1 for D (6 bases). The CDR3 runs 13 residues. Per germline, CDR1 SGHTA and CDR2 FQGTGA. V dropped 2 bases and J dropped 2 bases, with 6 bases sitting between them. The CDR3 is CASSLGGNYGYTF. The CDR3 bases are TGTGCCAGCAGCTTAGGGGGCAACTATGGCTACACCTTC.

The V and J genes are TRBV5-1 and TRBJ1-3; TRBD1 matches at 7 bases. This CDR3 comprises 15 residues. V lost 5 bases, J lost 0 bases, and 5 bases stayed unmatched. CDR1 is SGHRS, CDR2 YFSETQ, per germline. The CDR3 nucleotides read TGCGCCAGCAGGAACGGACAGGACTCTGGAAACACCATATATTTT. Translated: CASRNGQDSGNTIYF.

V gene TRBV6-1 combines with J gene TRBJ1-3; no reliable D call. CDR1 and CDR2 from the germline V gene are MNHNS and SASEGT. The CDR3 covers 12 residues. Trimming took off 5 bases at V and 6 bases at J, with 8 bases between the two ends. As DNA, the CDR3 is TGTGCCAGCAGTTTCAGAGAAAACACCATATATTTT. Its translation: CASSFRENTIYF.

The chain has TRBV10-2 and TRBJ2-1; 9 bases map to TRBD1. In germline, CDR1 is WSHSY, CDR2 SAAADI. Trimming at V came to 6 bases and at J to 4 bases, leaving 7 bases not matched to a gene. The CDR3 loop spans 15 amino acids. The CDR3 protein is CASREPGQGYNEQFF. The CDR3 DNA is TGCGCCAGCAGGGAGCCGGGACAGGGTTACAATGAGCAGTTCTTC.

Only a few counts were recorded for this clone. V is TRBV10-1 and J is TRBJ2-7, with D perhaps matching TRBD2 (5 bases). Trimming pared 5 bases from V and 6 bases from J, leaving 14 bases between. From germline, CDR1 is WNHNN and CDR2 SYGVQD (reference sequence). This CDR3 contains 13 residues. CDR3 region: CASSPTLGSEQYF. In DNA, the CDR3 is TGCGCCAGCAGTCCGACTCTGGGGAGCGAGCAGTACTTC.

The chain recombines TRBV21-1 with TRBJ2-7. TRBV21-1 is designated a pseudogene. The CDR3 extends over 15 amino acids. CDR3 in amino acids: CASSKRGPNPYEQYF. The CDR3 DNA follows: TGTGCCAGCAGCAAAAGGGGACCCAATCCCTACGAGCAGTACTTC.

V is TRBV27 and J is TRBJ1-2; a possible D gene is TRBD1 (6 bases). There are 13 residues in the CDR3. Trimming took 5 bases from V and 6 from J, leaving 13 bases between them. Looked up from germline, CDR1 is MNHEY and CDR2 is SMNVEV (reference sequence). For the CDR3, the DNA is TGTGCCAGCAGTGGGGGCCGCCGAGATGGCTACACCTTC. Its protein is CASSGGRRDGYTF.

The rearrangement joins TRBV7-9 to TRBJ2-3; unclear D gene. The CDR3 runs 14 residues. Trimming stripped 2 bases from V and 4 bases from J, with 10 bases between. Germline CDR1 is SEHNR and CDR2 is FQNEAQ (reference sequence). CDR3 in amino acids: CASSLIDWSDTQYF. The CDR3 DNA is TGTGCCAGCAGCTTAATAGATTGGTCAGATACGCAGTATTTT.

The chain carries TRBV7-3 and TRBJ2-1, with 7 bases fitting TRBD1. Germline CDR1 SGHTA, CDR2 FQGTGA. The junction had 4 bases not matched to a gene; V was cut back by 5 bases and J by 0 bases. The CDR3 runs to 15 residues. In nucleotides, the CDR3 is TGTGCCAGCAGCGACAGGGCAAGCTCCTACAATGAGCAGTTCTTC. This encodes CASSDRASSYNEQFF.

The rearrangement joins TRBV12-3 or TRBV12-4 to TRBJ2-1; D call uncertain. With 5 bases removed from V and 10 bases from J, the gap between germline ends came to 15 bases. The CDR3 is 13 residues long. CDR3: CASSRLEETEQFF. CDR3 bases: TGTGCCAGCAGTAGATTAGAGGAGACGGAGCAGTTCTTC.

The V call is TRBV5-1, the J call TRBJ1-4; TRBD1 might be the D (6 bases). This CDR3 has 15 residues. CDR1 is SGHRS and CDR2 is YFSETQ in the germline V gene. Trimming removed 4 bases from V and 5 bases from J, with 15 bases in between. The CDR3, as DNA: TGCGCCAGCAGCCGCCAGGGGACAAACAATGAAAAACTGTTTTTT. Protein product: CASSRQGTNNEKLFF.

This rearrangement joins TRBV7-2 to TRBJ2-3; the D is unclear. There are 14 residues in the CDR3. V lost 4 bases and J lost 0, with 8 bases in between. Germline V gene sequence: CDR1 SGHTA, CDR2 FQGNSA. The DNA for the CDR3 is TGTGCCAGCAGCTCCCGGTTAAGCACAGATACGCAGTATTTT. This codes for CASSSRLSTDTQYF.

This rearrangement joins TRBV4-1 to TRBJ2-5; D perhaps matches TRBD1 (7 bases). Trimming took off 0 bases at V and 6 bases at J, with 17 bases between the two ends. The germline V gene encodes CDR1 MGHRA and CDR2 YSYEKL. The CDR3 extends over 16 amino acids. The CDR3 protein is CASSQDRAGQLKTQYF. The CDR3 DNA reads TGCGCCAGCAGCCAAGATAGGGCGGGACAGCTCAAGACCCAGTACTTC.

The chain employs TRBV3-1 (or the pseudogene TRBV3-2) and TRBJ2-2; TRBD2 matches at 9 bases. V was clipped by 4 bases and J by 7 bases; unmatched bases: 10. The CDR3 loop spans 16 amino acids. The V gene's germline CDR1 is LGHDT and CDR2 YNNKEL (reference sequence). DNA for the CDR3: TGTGCCAGCAGCCCCGTAGCGGGAGCAGGTGTCGGGGAGCTGTTTTTT. It specifies CASSPVAGAGVGELFF.

With respect to this clone: A junction boundary mismatches the germline segment, possibly from a read error. The V and J genes are TRBV4-1 and TRBJ2-4; D gene ambiguous. CDR1 is MGHRA and CDR2 is YSYEKL in the germline V gene. The CDR3 extends over 13 amino acids. The CDR3 DNA sequence: TGCGCCAGCAGCCCCCTAAAGGGATCCCATCTGGACTTC. Protein: CASSPLKGSHLDF.

The J gene is TRBJ2-7, the V gene TRBV7-3; TRBD1 matches at 7 bases. The CDR3 is made up of 23 amino acids. J was trimmed by 0 bases and V by 0 bases; bases with no gene match: 26. CDR1 and CDR2 (germline): SGHTA, FQGTGA. CDR3 sequence: CASSLTWPKSLRQGVESSYEQYF. The CDR3 nucleotides read TGTGCCAGCAGCTTAACTTGGCCAAAGAGTTTGCGACAGGGTGTCGAGAGCTCCTACGAGCAGTACTTC.

In this sample, this clone turned up once. The CDR3 DNA reads as TGTGCCAGCAGCCCCCGGACAGGGCGGAACGAGCAGTACTTC. Translating gives CASSPRTGRNEQYF. The chain joins TRBV11-3 to TRBJ2-7; 8 bases are shared with TRBD1. Germline CDR1 SGHNT, CDR2 YENEEA. The CDR3 sequence is 14 residues long. V dropped 5 bases and J dropped 5; count of bases not matched to a gene: 8.

The V gene is TRBV6-5, the J gene TRBJ2-3; possible D gene TRBD1, 5 bases. The CDR3 covers 15 residues. CDR1 MNHEY and CDR2 SVGAGI come from the germline V gene. Trimming took off 1 base at V and 0 bases at J, with 8 bases between the two ends. The CDR3 bases are TGTGCCAGCAGTTACTACAGGTCTAGCACAGATACGCAGTATTTT. Translating gives CASSYYRSSTDTQYF.

V gene TRBV7-3 combines with J gene TRBJ2-5, with TRBD2 identical over 10 bases. Germline trimming cut 1 base from V and 4 bases from J; bases unmatched to any gene: 6. Germline V gene sequence: CDR1 SGHTA, CDR2 FQGTGA. This CDR3 spans 16 amino acids. This CDR3 reads CASSLKSGGAAETQYF. The CDR3, as DNA: TGTGCCAGCAGCTTAAAAAGCGGGGGGGCCGCAGAGACCCAGTACTTC. Full variable domain (remainder filled in from reference TRBV7-3 and TRBJ2-5): GAGVSQTPSNKVTEKGKYVELRCDPISGHTALYWYRQSLGQGPEFLIYFQGTGAADDSGLPNDRFFAVRPEGSVSTLKIQRTERGDSAVYLCASSLKSGGAAETQYFGPGTRLLVL.

The V gene is TRBV6-5, the J gene TRBJ2-7; D not certain. The germline V gene has CDR1 MNHEY and CDR2 SVGAGI. CDR3 length equals 15 residues. Between the trimmed V and J ends, which lost 2 bases and 0 bases, there was a span of 11 bases. The CDR3 region has the DNA TGTGCCAGCAGTTACCAGGCAGCCGTCTCCTACGAGCAGTACTTC. Residues: CASSYQAAVSYEQYF.

The DNA of the CDR3 is TGTGCCAGCAGTGATCCAACACGCCCTAGTGGAAAGACCCAGTACTTC. Protein product: CASSDPTRPSGKTQYF. This sequence joins TRBV25-1 and TRBJ2-5; D remains ambiguous. Germline V gene lookup returns CDR1 MGHDK and CDR2 SYGVNS. The CDR3 spans 16 residues. Trimming removed 3 bases from V and 6 bases from J, with 20 bases in between.

This chain links TRBV11-3 with TRBJ1-2; no definite D call. The germline gives CDR1 SGHNT, CDR2 YENEEA. Trimming stripped 1 base from V and 4 bases from J, with 10 bases between. CDR3 length equals 14 residues. Written as DNA, the CDR3 is TGTGCCAGCAGCTTAGGCGCAGGCGCCTATGGCTACACCTTC. It specifies CASSLGAGAYGYTF.

The V and J genes are TRBV27 and TRBJ1-4; D may be TRBD1 (5 bases). The CDR3 is 15 residues long. Trimming took off 5 bases at V and 10 bases at J, with 20 bases between the two ends. The V gene's germline CDR1 is MNHEY and CDR2 SMNVEV (reference sequence). CDR3 amino acids: CASSVTESGLGKLFF. CDR3 nucleotides: TGTGCCAGCAGTGTGACAGAGTCGGGACTTGGAAAACTGTTTTTT.

The chain links TRBV7-2 to TRBJ1-4, with D maybe TRBD1 (6 bases). Germline V gene lookup returns CDR1 SGHTA and CDR2 FQGNSA. This CDR3 comprises 16 residues. Trimming shortened V by 4 bases and J by 0 bases, and 12 bases separated the two germline ends. The CDR3 coding sequence is TGTGCCAGCAGCTCCCAACAGGGTACAACTAATGAAAAACTGTTTTTT. Its translation: CASSSQQGTTNEKLFF.

Concerning this clone itself: Sequence at one end of the junction differs from germline and may be a read error. This rearrangement joins TRBV5-6 to TRBJ1-2; D perhaps matches TRBD1 (5 bases). Per the germline V gene, CDR1 is SGHDT and CDR2 is YYEEEE. This CDR3 has 14 residues. The CDR3 sequence: CASTLTLTVYGYTF. CDR3 in DNA: TGTGCCAGCACCTTGACGTTGACAGTCTATGGCTACACCTTC.